This TCR beta chain is from a study of blood T cell repertoires in COVID-19. For the study at large: Whether acute or convalescent, the COVID-19 samples came from the United States, Italy and Spain. PBMCs, B-cell-depleted T cells, or T cells provided the cDNA or gDNA that made up the material.

Those enrolled in Seattle joined during active infection and were followed longitudinally afterward. TCRdb's table, derived via immunoSEQ multiplex PCR, lists solely in-frame clones and lacks some. The data contain 330,000 or so clones, around 90% of them seen just once; the ten biggest clones take up roughly a tenth. After removal of 3 bases from V and 0 bases from J, the junction contained 5 bases not matched to a gene. The CDR3 spans 15 residues. Germline V gene data show CDR1 as MDHEN and CDR2 as SYDVKM. The chain carries TRBV28 and TRBJ2-7, with 7 bases identical to TRBD2. The sequence derives from a man aged 25-40 years with COVID-19, enrolled during active disease. The sequencing sample was made of peripheral blood. Here the CDR3 DNA reads TGTGCCAGCAGTTTTGGGAGGGCCATCTCCTACGAGCAGTACTTC. It specifies CASSFGRAISYEQYF.